A single TCR beta chain is shown here with its context. As yet, its antigen is unknown. This specimen comes from a study of T cell responses to AZD1222 COVID-19 vaccine. TCRdb's copy holds only in-frame clones and misses some; the assay was immunoSEQ multiplex PCR. Here the sample spans under 150,000 clones, about 90% being singletons. Findings of the study overall: No repertoire was sampled before or during the peak T cell response, only after it. Possibly, clonal diversity was underestimated; donors were largely white British and included more females. Unmutated regions of variants are reportedly targeted by nearly half of spike-specific TCRs. Spike-specific TCR breadth and depth both grew after two AZD1222 doses.

The specimen was peripheral blood, collected 28 days after the second AZD1222 dose. This TCR derives from an adult who received the AZD1222 COVID-19 vaccine.

The CDR3 bases are TGTGCCAGCAGTTTGAGGACGGTTCCCCAGTTCTTC. Encoded protein: CASSLRTVPQFF. This chain uses TRBV12-3 or TRBV12-4 with TRBJ2-1; D gene uncertain. V shed 3 bases and J shed 13 bases, with 13 bases lying between them. The length of the CDR3 is 12 residues.